This T cell receptor beta chain was captured in a study of somatic mutations in cytotoxic T cells in rheumatoid arthritis. Original methodology: Matching published virus-specific TCRB sequences was rare for patient CD8+ clones that were larger than 1%. Assay used: immunoSEQ multiplex PCR; TCRdb lists only in-frame clones, some missing. From that table come the V and J calls and clone size; the DNA was used to work out D and trimming. The table has roughly 32,000 clones, approximately 78% seen once; the top ten hold roughly 7.6%. Sequenced material: CD8+ T cells sorted from blood. The receptor was derived from an adult with rheumatoid arthritis.

The CDR3: CASSLYQTGAPYNEQFF. Here the CDR3 DNA reads TGCGCCAGCAGCCTCTATCAGACAGGTGCGCCCTACAATGAGCAGTTCTTC. The gene calls are TRBV4-1 and TRBJ2-1, with a possible D match to TRBD1 (6 bases). Germline V gene lookup returns CDR1 MGHRA and CDR2 YSYEKL. Trimming removed 4 bases from V and 2 bases from J, with 18 bases in between. The CDR3 consists of 17 residues.